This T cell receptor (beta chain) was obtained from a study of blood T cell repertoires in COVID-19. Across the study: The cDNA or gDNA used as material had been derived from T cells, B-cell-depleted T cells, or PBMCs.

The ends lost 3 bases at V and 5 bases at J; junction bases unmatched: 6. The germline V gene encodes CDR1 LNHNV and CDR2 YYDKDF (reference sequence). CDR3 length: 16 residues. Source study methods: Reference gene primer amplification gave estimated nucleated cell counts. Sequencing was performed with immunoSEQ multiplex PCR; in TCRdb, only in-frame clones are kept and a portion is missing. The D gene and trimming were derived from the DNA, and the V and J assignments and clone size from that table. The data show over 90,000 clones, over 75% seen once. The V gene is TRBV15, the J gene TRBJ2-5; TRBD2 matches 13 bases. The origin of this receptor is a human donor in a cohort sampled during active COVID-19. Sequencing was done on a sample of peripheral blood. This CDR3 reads CATSRSTSGRRETQYF. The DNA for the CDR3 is TGTGCCACCAGCAGGTCGACTAGCGGGAGGAGGGAGACCCAGTACTTC.